Judged by frequency, the clone carrying this T cell receptor beta chain is medium-sized. What it binds is not known. The data belong to a study of CXCR3-negative and CXCR3-positive naive CD8 T cells. About the research overall: Sequencing gave some 140 million TRB reads overall, about 1.5 +/- 0.3 million per library.

This CDR3 is built from 15 residues. Per germline, CDR1 ENHRY and CDR2 SYGVKD. The study made its TRB cDNA libraries by 5' RACE, adding UMI labels. With the 5' RACE reads reprocessed, TCRdb shows one record per CDR3 protein and no DNA. In total, the table holds 6,000 to 8,000 distinct CDR3 sequences. Whole-study findings and limits: CXCR3-expressing naive cells carried TRB CDR3s more hydrophobic than those of CXCR3-negative naive cells. High diversity, comparable across both naive subsets, contrasted with much lower diversity in memory CD8+ cells.

The sequence derives from a human donor in good health. Some clones in this sample may be carry-over from other donors' samples. The sample consisted of naive CXCR3+ CD8+ T cells from blood. Subset in this sample: CD45RO-CCR7+CD27+CD95- naive CD8+ T cells expressing CXCR3 (TNR3+). The chain is built from TRBV10-3 and TRBJ2-3; the TCRdb D gene call, TRBD2, has no DNA to confirm it. The CDR3 here is CAISDPRSSGETQYF.